This T cell receptor beta chain emerged from a study of cytomegalovirus exposure and HLA in healthy donors. This PCR relied on a set of 60 Vbeta primers and 13 Jbeta primers. Methods used by the authors: In a later analysis, 8.5 million to 14 million of tens of millions of unique beta chains occurred in at least two donors. The repertoire was sequenced with immunoSEQ multiplex PCR; TCRdb's copy has only in-frame clones and lacks some. That table is the source of V, J and clone size, and D and trimming were worked out from the DNA. This sample has roughly 150,000 clones, with around 80% found just once. The J segment lost 0 bases and the V segment lost 3 bases, leaving 9 bases of the junction unmatched. The CDR3 totals 16 residues. Germline V gene lookup returns CDR1 GTSNPN and CDR2 SVGIG (reference sequence). Though nominally healthy at sampling, donors likely had unrecorded immune exposures.

The receptor comes from a man in his late teens or twenties in good health and CMV-seropositive. Material: PBMCs. This chain uses TRBV30 with TRBJ2-3, with 7 bases that match TRBD2. CDR3 protein: CAWSIGASGSTDTQYF. The DNA of the CDR3 is TGTGCCTGGAGCATAGGGGCTAGCGGAAGCACAGATACGCAGTATTTT.